A selection of T cell receptor beta chains follows, all from one sample in a study of CD8 T cells in ankylosing spondylitis. A single record per CDR3 protein comes from TCRdb applying MiXCR to the 5' RACE reads. This table holds roughly 400,000 distinct CDR3 sequences, 20% to 25% found once. Sample: blood, either unsorted or a sorted T cell fraction (not recorded which). Receptors originate from a male donor with ankylosing spondylitis. Both conserved end residues are part of each CDR3. Fields, in order: CDR3 DNA, CDR3 protein, D gene, clone size, J gene, V gene. D genes are given only for firm matches. Clone size is not always given. Where it is, it says once, few, many or a class for expanded clones.

cdr3_nt: TGTGCCGGCGGGGGACAGGGCGCGAACACCGGGGAGCTGTTTTTT
cdr3_aa: CAGGGQGANTGELFF
d_call: TRBD1
clone_size: .
j_call: TRBJ2-2
v_call: TRBV28

cdr3_nt: TGTGCCAGCAGCAAGGGACTAGCGGGAACCACAGATACGCAGTATTTT
cdr3_aa: CASSKGLAGTTDTQYF
d_call: TRBD2
clone_size: .
j_call: TRBJ2-3
v_call: TRBV5-4

cdr3_nt: TGTGCCACCCTCGACAGGGGGCAAGAAAAACTGTTTTTT
cdr3_aa: CATLDRGQEKLFF
d_call: TRBD1
clone_size: .
j_call: TRBJ1-4
v_call: TRBV28

cdr3_nt: TGCGCCAGCAGCCAATCAACCTATGGCTACACCTTC
cdr3_aa: CASSQSTYGYTF
d_call: .
clone_size: .
j_call: TRBJ1-2
v_call: TRBV4-1

cdr3_nt: TGTGCCAGTAGTATTGGGTTAAACTCTGGAAACACCATATATTTT
cdr3_aa: CASSIGLNSGNTIYF
d_call: .
clone_size: few
j_call: TRBJ1-3
v_call: TRBV19

cdr3_nt: TGTGCCAGCAGCCGTTCAGGGGGGACTAATGAAAAACTGTTTTTT
cdr3_aa: CASSRSGGTNEKLFF
d_call: TRBD1
clone_size: .
j_call: TRBJ1-4
v_call: TRBV6-1

cdr3_nt: TGCAGTGCCAGGACAGGTCGCCTCTACGAGCAGTACTTC
cdr3_aa: CSARTGRLYEQYF
d_call: TRBD1
clone_size: .
j_call: TRBJ2-7
v_call: TRBV20-1

cdr3_nt: TGCAGTGCTACCGGGGACAGGGGGCACGAGCAGTACTTC
cdr3_aa: CSATGDRGHEQYF
d_call: TRBD1
clone_size: .
j_call: TRBJ2-7
v_call: TRBV20-1

cdr3_nt: TGCAGTGCTAGAGATCCCAGGGAAGTGGGCACAGATACGCAGTATTTT
cdr3_aa: CSARDPREVGTDTQYF
d_call: .
clone_size: .
j_call: TRBJ2-3
v_call: TRBV20-1

cdr3_nt: TGTGCCAGCAGCACCTCCACCACAGATACGCAGTATTTT
cdr3_aa: CASSTSTTDTQYF
d_call: .
clone_size: few
j_call: TRBJ2-3
v_call: TRBV7-3

cdr3_nt: TGTGCCAGCAGCTCCGCATTTAGTAGCACAGATACGCAGTATTTT
cdr3_aa: CASSSAFSSTDTQYF
d_call: .
clone_size: few
j_call: TRBJ2-3
v_call: TRBV7-9

cdr3_nt: TGTGCCAGCAGCAACTACAGGGGTCAGACCCAGTACTTC
cdr3_aa: CASSNYRGQTQYF
d_call: TRBD1
clone_size: .
j_call: TRBJ2-5
v_call: TRBV11-3

cdr3_nt: TGTGCCAGCAGCGTAGTGGGGCAGTCCGAGAGCAACACCTTC
cdr3_aa: CASSVVGQSESNTF
d_call: .
clone_size: .
j_call: TRBJ1-2
v_call: TRBV9

cdr3_nt: TGTGCCAGCAGCTTACAGGGTCCGAAGGACACCGGGGAGCTGTTTTTT
cdr3_aa: CASSLQGPKDTGELFF
d_call: .
clone_size: once
j_call: TRBJ2-2
v_call: TRBV11-2

cdr3_nt: TGTGCCAGCAGTCCTTCGGACGCGTCCTCTGGAAACACCATATATTTT
cdr3_aa: CASSPSDASSGNTIYF
d_call: .
clone_size: once
j_call: TRBJ1-3
v_call: TRBV2

cdr3_nt: TGTGCCAGCAGAGCGGGACTAGCGGGAGCGGAGCAGTTCTTC
cdr3_aa: CASRAGLAGAEQFF
d_call: TRBD2
clone_size: .
j_call: TRBJ2-1
v_call: TRBV2

cdr3_nt: TGTGCCAGCAGCCAAGCCGGGACTAGCGGCTCGAACACCGGGGAGCTGTTTTTT
cdr3_aa: CASSQAGTSGSNTGELFF
d_call: TRBD2
clone_size: few
j_call: TRBJ2-2
v_call: TRBV4-2

cdr3_nt: TGTGCCAGCAGCGCTCGGCCGCGGCGGGACGGGATTTTCAGCAACACCATATATTTT
cdr3_aa: CASSARPRRDGIFSNTIYF
d_call: .
clone_size: .
j_call: TRBJ1-3
v_call: TRBV7-6

cdr3_nt: TGTGCCAGCAGTTTAAACAGGGTTCAGCCCCAGCATTTT
cdr3_aa: CASSLNRVQPQHF
d_call: .
clone_size: .
j_call: TRBJ1-5
v_call: TRBV27

cdr3_nt: TGTGCCAGCAGATTACAGGGGCTCGCCGGGGAGCTGTTTTTT
cdr3_aa: CASRLQGLAGELFF
d_call: TRBD1
clone_size: .
j_call: TRBJ2-2
v_call: TRBV6-4

cdr3_nt: TGCGCCAGCAGCCAACTGACAGGGGTGGGATCAACTAGCACAGATGCGCAGTATTTT
cdr3_aa: CASSQLTGVGSTSTDAQYF
d_call: TRBD1
clone_size: .
j_call: TRBJ2-3
v_call: TRBV5-1

cdr3_nt: TGCAGCGTGCGACGAGGGGGGGAAAATTCACCCCTCCACTTT
cdr3_aa: CSVRRGGENSPLHF
d_call: .
clone_size: .
j_call: TRBJ1-6
v_call: TRBV29-1

cdr3_nt: TGTGCCAGCAGCTCGAATCTCCTAGCGTCCGGGGGGAATGAGCAGTTCTTC
cdr3_aa: CASSSNLLASGGNEQFF
d_call: TRBD2
clone_size: .
j_call: TRBJ2-1
v_call: TRBV11-2

cdr3_nt: TGTGCCAGCAGTCCACTAGTCCCCACAGATACGCAGTATTTT
cdr3_aa: CASSPLVPTDTQYF
d_call: .
clone_size: few
j_call: TRBJ2-3
v_call: TRBV12-3/TRBV12-4

cdr3_nt: TGTGCCAGCAGCCAAGGTCAGGTCACTGAAGCTTTCTTT
cdr3_aa: CASSQGQVTEAFF
d_call: .
clone_size: few
j_call: TRBJ1-1
v_call: TRBV3-1

cdr3_nt: TGTGCCAGCAGCTTACTGGGGCGTACCTACGAGCAGTACTTC
cdr3_aa: CASSLLGRTYEQYF
d_call: .
clone_size: few
j_call: TRBJ2-7
v_call: TRBV7-6

cdr3_nt: TGTGCCAGCAGTTTTGGCCCCAAAGGGGCGGGAGACACCGGGGAGCTGTTTTTT
cdr3_aa: CASSFGPKGAGDTGELFF
d_call: TRBD2
clone_size: .
j_call: TRBJ2-2
v_call: TRBV12-3/TRBV12-4

cdr3_nt: TGTGCCAGCAGTGTAGGGATGGAGACCCAGTACTTC
cdr3_aa: CASSVGMETQYF
d_call: .
clone_size: few
j_call: TRBJ2-5
v_call: TRBV12-3/TRBV12-4

cdr3_nt: TGTGCCAGCAGCGCCCTAAGGGGTAATGAGCAGTTCTTC
cdr3_aa: CASSALRGNEQFF
d_call: .
clone_size: many
j_call: TRBJ2-1
v_call: TRBV6-4

cdr3_nt: TGCGCCAGCAGCTTGGTGATGAATGAGCAGTTCTTC
cdr3_aa: CASSLVMNEQFF
d_call: .
clone_size: many
j_call: TRBJ2-1
v_call: TRBV5-1

cdr3_nt: TGTGCCTGGAGTGTTGGCAGTCTCTATGGCTACACCTTC
cdr3_aa: CAWSVGSLYGYTF
d_call: .
clone_size: .
j_call: TRBJ1-2
v_call: TRBV30

cdr3_nt: TGTGCCAGCAGCGAAGGGGTCCTCTCTGGGGCCAACGTCCTGACTTTC
cdr3_aa: CASSEGVLSGANVLTF
d_call: .
clone_size: few
j_call: TRBJ2-6
v_call: TRBV7-2

cdr3_nt: TGCAGTGCCGCGCGGGCGGCAACTAATGAAAAACTGTTTTTT
cdr3_aa: CSAARAATNEKLFF
d_call: .
clone_size: .
j_call: TRBJ1-4
v_call: TRBV20-1

cdr3_nt: TGTGCCAGCAGCCAGGGACGCCCTGGCGGTTCACCCCTCCACTTT
cdr3_aa: CASSQGRPGGSPLHF
d_call: .
clone_size: many
j_call: TRBJ1-6
v_call: TRBV3-1

cdr3_nt: TGTGCCAGCAGTTTCAAACAGGGGAATGGGTATGGCTACACCTTC
cdr3_aa: CASSFKQGNGYGYTF
d_call: TRBD1
clone_size: few
j_call: TRBJ1-2
v_call: TRBV12-3/TRBV12-4

cdr3_nt: TGTGCCAGCAGCTTAAACAGCGGAGCGAACACCGGGGAGCTGTTTTTT
cdr3_aa: CASSLNSGANTGELFF
d_call: .
clone_size: few
j_call: TRBJ2-2
v_call: TRBV7-3

cdr3_nt: TGCGCCAGCAGCCTAGGACAGGGGACCCGCCTTGGCTACACCTTC
cdr3_aa: CASSLGQGTRLGYTF
d_call: TRBD1
clone_size: .
j_call: TRBJ1-2
v_call: TRBV5-1

cdr3_nt: TGTGCCAGCAGTCCGACAGGAGTCTATAATTCACCCCTCCACTTT
cdr3_aa: CASSPTGVYNSPLHF
d_call: .
clone_size: .
j_call: TRBJ1-6
v_call: TRBV6-1

cdr3_nt: TGTGCCAGCAGCCGACGGACTAGCGAGACCTACGAGCAGTACTTC
cdr3_aa: CASSRRTSETYEQYF
d_call: TRBD2
clone_size: .
j_call: TRBJ2-7
v_call: TRBV12-3/TRBV12-4

cdr3_nt: TGCGCCAGCAGTGAGAGGAGGGGGCAAATCGGGGAGCTGTTTTTT
cdr3_aa: CASSERRGQIGELFF
d_call: .
clone_size: .
j_call: TRBJ2-2
v_call: TRBV10-1

cdr3_nt: TGTGCCAGCAGCGCCACAGGGGAAACTGGAAACACCATATATTTT
cdr3_aa: CASSATGETGNTIYF
d_call: TRBD1
clone_size: few
j_call: TRBJ1-3
v_call: TRBV9

cdr3_nt: TGCAGTGCTAGACCCGGAGGGGTCACTGAAGCTTTCTTT
cdr3_aa: CSARPGGVTEAFF
d_call: .
clone_size: .
j_call: TRBJ1-1
v_call: TRBV20-1

cdr3_nt: TGTGCCAGCTCACCAGGACAGAACTACAATGAGCAGTTCTTC
cdr3_aa: CASSPGQNYNEQFF
d_call: .
clone_size: few
j_call: TRBJ2-1
v_call: TRBV18

cdr3_nt: TGTGCCAGCAGCTACCGGGACAGGGGAGGTCAGCCCCAGCATTTT
cdr3_aa: CASSYRDRGGQPQHF
d_call: TRBD1
clone_size: many
j_call: TRBJ1-5
v_call: TRBV6-5

cdr3_nt: TGCAGTGCCCCTTTGCCTAGCGGGAGTGCGCAGTACTTC
cdr3_aa: CSAPLPSGSAQYF
d_call: TRBD2
clone_size: few
j_call: TRBJ2-7
v_call: TRBV20-1

cdr3_nt: TGCAGTGCTAGAGATTCGAGGGCTCCAGTGGTTTACAATGAGCAGTTCTTC
cdr3_aa: CSARDSRAPVVYNEQFF
d_call: .
clone_size: few
j_call: TRBJ2-1
v_call: TRBV20-1

cdr3_nt: TGCAGTGTAAGGGAGGGGGTAAACTATGGCTACACCTTC
cdr3_aa: CSVREGVNYGYTF
d_call: .
clone_size: .
j_call: TRBJ1-2
v_call: TRBV20-1

cdr3_nt: TGTGCCAGCAGTCCCCCGGACAGGGGGCGTGAAGCTTTCTTT
cdr3_aa: CASSPPDRGREAFF
d_call: TRBD1
clone_size: few
j_call: TRBJ1-1
v_call: TRBV6-1

cdr3_nt: TGCAGCGTGCGGGGGAGTCCCCAAGAGACCCAGTACTTC
cdr3_aa: CSVRGSPQETQYF
d_call: TRBD2
clone_size: .
j_call: TRBJ2-5
v_call: TRBV29-1

cdr3_nt: TGTGCCAGCAGCTCGCGACAGGGACTTAACTATGGCTACACCTTC
cdr3_aa: CASSSRQGLNYGYTF
d_call: TRBD1
clone_size: few
j_call: TRBJ1-2
v_call: TRBV11-1

cdr3_nt: TGTGCCAGCAGTCAAACGAATAGCGGGAACACCTACGAGCAGTACTTC
cdr3_aa: CASSQTNSGNTYEQYF
d_call: TRBD2
clone_size: few
j_call: TRBJ2-7
v_call: TRBV25-1

cdr3_nt: TGTGCCAGCAGTTTAGGGGGTTTTCGTTTGAACACTGAAGCTTTCTTT
cdr3_aa: CASSLGGFRLNTEAFF
d_call: .
clone_size: .
j_call: TRBJ1-1
v_call: TRBV12-3/TRBV12-4

cdr3_nt: TGTGCCTGGACAGGGGGCAGCTATCAGCCCCAGCATTTT
cdr3_aa: CAWTGGSYQPQHF
d_call: TRBD1
clone_size: many
j_call: TRBJ1-5
v_call: TRBV30

cdr3_nt: TGCAGTGCTAGAGAGGGGAACCCGGTGAACACTGAAGCTTTCTTT
cdr3_aa: CSAREGNPVNTEAFF
d_call: .
clone_size: few
j_call: TRBJ1-1
v_call: TRBV20-1

cdr3_nt: TGCGCCAGCAGCCGAGATTGGGAGACCCAGTACTTC
cdr3_aa: CASSRDWETQYF
d_call: .
clone_size: many
j_call: TRBJ2-5
v_call: TRBV5-1

cdr3_nt: TGTGCCAGCAGCCGAACAGGGCCCAGTCTTAGCCTCCACTTT
cdr3_aa: CASSRTGPSLSLHF
d_call: .
clone_size: .
j_call: TRBJ1-6
v_call: TRBV27

cdr3_nt: TGTGCCACCCAGGGGACTTACAATCAGCCCCAGCATTTT
cdr3_aa: CATQGTYNQPQHF
d_call: .
clone_size: .
j_call: TRBJ1-5
v_call: TRBV24-1

cdr3_nt: TGTGCCAGTAGTCTGCAGCCGGTCGGAAGCAATCAGCCCCAGCATTTT
cdr3_aa: CASSLQPVGSNQPQHF
d_call: .
clone_size: few
j_call: TRBJ1-5
v_call: TRBV19

cdr3_nt: TGCAGTGCCAATGTCGGAGAGACCCAGTACTTC
cdr3_aa: CSANVGETQYF
d_call: .
clone_size: many
j_call: TRBJ2-5
v_call: TRBV20-1

cdr3_nt: TGTGCCAGTAGTATCAGTGGACAGGGGACTAGCACAGATACGCAGTATTTT
cdr3_aa: CASSISGQGTSTDTQYF
d_call: TRBD1
clone_size: once
j_call: TRBJ2-3
v_call: TRBV19